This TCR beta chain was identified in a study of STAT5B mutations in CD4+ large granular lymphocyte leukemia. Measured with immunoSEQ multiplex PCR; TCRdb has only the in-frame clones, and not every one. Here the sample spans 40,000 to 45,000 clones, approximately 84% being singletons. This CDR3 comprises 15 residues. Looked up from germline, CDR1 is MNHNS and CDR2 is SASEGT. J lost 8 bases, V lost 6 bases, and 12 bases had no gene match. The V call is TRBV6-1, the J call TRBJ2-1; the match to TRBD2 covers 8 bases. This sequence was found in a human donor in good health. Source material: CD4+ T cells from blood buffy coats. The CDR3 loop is CASSLEGLVFYEQFF. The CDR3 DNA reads TGTGCCAGCAGCCTAGAGGGACTAGTTTTTTATGAGCAGTTCTTC.